This record covers a single T cell receptor beta chain. The table lists this clonotype with many counts. Its antigen specificity is not known. No base qualities exist here, and no much larger clone lies one base off it. The record originates from a study of T-cell reconstitution after alpha-beta-depleted transplantation in children (dated by TCRdb to 2016 to 2017). About the investigation overall: The study quantitatively tracked T-cell immune reconstitution after TCRalphabeta/CD19-depleted allogeneic hematopoietic cell transplantation in children using TCR repertoire profiling.

The CDR3 goes from the cysteine to the phenylalanine over 16 residues. The CDR3 DNA has 48 bases and is translated from base 1. The germline V gene (reference sequence) sets CDR1 to MNHEY and CDR2 to SMNVEV. V loses 7 bases at its end and J loses 4 bases; junction bases beyond the gene matches: 10. The method behind the library was PCR. The reads were generated on an Illumina HiSeq 2500. TCR library preparation used molecular barcoding, with unique molecular identifiers applied to normalize quantification of the TCRbeta repertoire. TCRdb redid the processing of the public reads, applying fastp at Q25 and MiXCR, and retained in-frame beta chains. One record per CDR3 amino acid sequence lists the most common genes and DNA. The sample contains about 32,000 distinct CDR3 sequences, around 7% of them found a single time. About 27% of the sample lies in the top ten. What the time point label conveys for this sample: day 60 (about 2 months) after transplantation. The meaning of the sample's treatment or condition label: allogeneic hematopoietic cell transplantation with graft depleted of TCRalphabeta T cells and CD19 B cells. Transplant recipients were children who received TCRalphabeta/CD19-depleted allogeneic hematopoietic cell grafts.

Paper-wide results and their limitations: About two months after transplant, the apparently early recovery of alphabetaT-cell counts reportedly depended on just several hundred clones that had expanded rapidly and came from non-depleted graft cells. In some patients, the high TCRbeta diversity seen at day 60 was put down to recipient T cells and intrathymic progenitors that had survived conditioning. Hyperexpanded clone frequencies declined over subsequent months; after one year, T-cell counts and TCRbeta diversity were mostly attributed to newly produced T cells.

The sample in question was peripheral blood, obtained 60 days after TCRalphabeta/CD19-depleted stem cell transplant. The chain couples TRBV27 to TRBJ2-3, with 11 bases matching TRBD2. This TCR was sampled from a child under two years old who had a stem cell transplant for acute myeloid leukemia, so the T cells may come from the graft donor. Here is the DNA: TGTGCCAGCAACTTCCTTGGGACTAGCGGCGCAGATACGCAGTATTTT. Translation gives CASNFLGTSGADTQYF.